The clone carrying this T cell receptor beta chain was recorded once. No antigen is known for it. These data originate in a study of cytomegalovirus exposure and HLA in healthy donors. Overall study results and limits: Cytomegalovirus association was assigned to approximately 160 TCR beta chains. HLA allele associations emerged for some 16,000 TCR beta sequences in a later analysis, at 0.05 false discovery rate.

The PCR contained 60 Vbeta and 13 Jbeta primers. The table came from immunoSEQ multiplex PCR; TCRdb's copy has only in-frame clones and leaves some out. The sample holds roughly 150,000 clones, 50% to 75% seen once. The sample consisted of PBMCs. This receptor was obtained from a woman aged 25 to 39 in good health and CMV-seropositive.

The CDR3 sequence is CSVIRGRGNTEAFF. The CDR3 DNA sequence: TGCAGCGTTATCCGAGGACGGGGAAACACTGAAGCTTTCTTT. V gene TRBV29-1 combines with J gene TRBJ1-1; D unresolved. This CDR3 is built from 14 residues. V lost 5 bases to trimming and J lost 2 bases, with 15 bases between them. Germline V gives CDR1 SQVTM, CDR2 ANQGSEA.